The following is a T cell receptor (beta chain) sequence with its context. Germline CDR1 is KGHSH and CDR2 is LQKENI. The J segment lost 5 bases and the V segment lost 3 bases, leaving 5 bases of the junction unmatched. The CDR3 runs 14 residues. The record originates from a study of blood T cell repertoires in COVID-19. The table came from immunoSEQ multiplex PCR; TCRdb's copy has only in-frame clones and leaves some out. The sample includes roughly 290,000 clones, approximately 85% of them seen just once. Participant-given clinical history determined each cohort assignment. This clonotype was obtained from a woman aged 25 to 39 who had recovered from COVID-19. This chain connects TRBV18 to TRBJ2-7, with TRBD1 matching over 9 bases. The specimen sequenced was PBMCs or T cells enriched from blood (not recorded which). The CDR3 DNA follows: TGTGCCAGCTCACCGGACAGGGGATCCAACGAGCAGTACTTC. Its protein product is CASSPDRGSNEQYF.